This TCR beta chain originates from a study of T cell responses to AZD1222 COVID-19 vaccine. Study-wide findings and caveats: Donors were largely white British and mainly female; clonal diversity was possibly underestimated. The breadth and depth of Spike-specific TCRs increased once two AZD1222 doses had been given.

With regard to this clone: No antigen is known for it.

The CDR3 consists of 18 residues. Germline assignment: CDR1 LGHNA and CDR2 YNFKEQ. With 0 bases removed from V and 0 bases from J, the gap between germline ends came to 16 bases. Using immunoSEQ multiplex PCR, the repertoire was profiled, and TCRdb retains in-frame clones only, with some absent. The sample gives 200,000 to 250,000 clones, roughly 94% of which show up once; 1.7% is in the top ten. The chain is built from TRBV4-2 and TRBJ2-3; D is unresolved. The receptor was derived from an adult who received the MenACWY meningococcal vaccine as a control. Sequenced material: peripheral blood, taken 28 days after the second dose of the MenACWY control vaccine. CDR3 sequence (DNA): TGTGCCAGCAGCCAAGATCGAGAGCGCGGTGGGAGCACAGATACGCAGTATTTT. As protein: CASSQDRERGGSTDTQYF.